What follows are 20 T cell receptor beta chains derived from one specimen sequenced in a study of shared clonotypes between healthy human individuals. Sequencing was performed with immunoSEQ multiplex PCR; in TCRdb, only in-frame clones are kept and a portion is missing. Among some 2,000,000 clones listed, less than 95% were seen once. It was CD45RO-negative cells, positively selected for CCR7, that made up naive CD8 cells, with terminally differentiated effector memory CD45RA+ cells excluded. The sample taken for sequencing was naive CD8+ T cells sorted from blood. Source of these receptors: a man younger than 35 in good health.

This chain links TRBV9 with TRBJ2-2; D call uncertain. The CDR3 length is 16 residues. Trimming stripped 3 bases from V and 3 bases from J, with 15 bases between. Germline lookup yields CDR1 SGDLS and CDR2 YYNGEE. Here the CDR3 reads CASSADGVSYTGELFF. CDR3 sequence (DNA): TGTGCCAGCAGCGCCGATGGGGTGTCGTACACCGGGGAGCTGTTTTTT.

The V and J genes are TRBV2 and TRBJ2-5, with D tentatively TRBD1 (6 bases). This CDR3 spans 15 amino acids. Germline V lookup: CDR1 SNHLY, CDR2 FYNNEI. V was trimmed by 6 bases and J by 4 bases, leaving 18 bases between them. The CDR3 coding sequence is TGTGCCAGCAGCGGAACCACAGGGTTCGTAGAGACCCAGTACTTC. As protein: CASSGTTGFVETQYF.

The rearrangement joins TRBV30 to TRBJ2-1; D possibly uses TRBD1 or TRBD2 (5 bases each). Trimming stripped 5 bases from V and 8 bases from J, with 10 bases between. CDR3 size: 11 residues. The germline V gene has CDR1 GTSNPN and CDR2 SVGIG (reference sequence). The CDR3 spells CAWGDADEQFF. The CDR3 nucleotides read TGTGCCTGGGGGGACGCGGATGAGCAGTTCTTC.

This chain links TRBV14 with TRBJ2-5; D gene uncertain. The CDR3 is 15 amino acids. Per the germline V gene, CDR1 is SGHDN and CDR2 is FVKESK. The V and J ends lost 6 bases and 3 bases respectively, with 17 bases between them. CDR3 residues: CASSAKATLEETQYF. DNA of the CDR3: TGTGCCAGCAGTGCCAAGGCTACGCTCGAAGAGACCCAGTACTTC.

CDR3 in DNA: TGTGCCAGCAGCCAAGCGAACACCGGGGAGCTGTTTTTT. Amino acids: CASSQANTGELFF. The chain combines TRBV27 with TRBJ2-2; D is unclear. The germline V gene encodes CDR1 MNHEY and CDR2 SMNVEV (reference sequence). The ends were cut back, 6 bases at V and 0 bases at J, with 5 bases in the middle. The CDR3 spans 13 residues.

V is TRBV29-1 and J is TRBJ2-2, with D unresolved. With 3 bases removed from V and 1 base from J, the gap between germline ends came to 6 bases. Germline CDR1 and CDR2: SQVTM and ANQGSEA. The CDR3 contains 13 residues. This CDR3 reads CSVDTLNTGELFF. The CDR3 DNA reads as TGCAGCGTTGATACCTTGAACACCGGGGAGCTGTTTTTT.

The chain links TRBV9 to TRBJ2-5, with D perhaps matching TRBD1 or TRBD2 (5 bases each). Germline lookup yields CDR1 SGDLS and CDR2 YYNGEE. CDR3 size: 14 residues. Trimming removed 4 bases at V and 5 bases at J, with 15 bases between. The CDR3 sequence is CASSQGLEGETQYF. The CDR3 coding sequence is TGTGCCAGCAGCCAAGGATTAGAGGGGGAGACCCAGTACTTC.

V gene TRBV5-4 combines with J gene TRBJ2-2, with 7 nucleotides matching TRBD2. CDR1 is SGHNT, CDR2 YYREEE, per germline (reference sequence). This CDR3 spans 17 amino acids. J gave up 1 base and V 4 bases, and 10 bases lay outside the gene matches. The CDR3 sequence: CASSQPWERGNTGELFF. For the CDR3, the DNA is TGTGCCAGCAGCCAACCTTGGGAGCGGGGGAACACCGGGGAGCTGTTTTTT.

The chain joins TRBV6-1 to TRBJ2-7, with TRBD2 identical over 13 bases. The junction had 5 bases not matched to a gene; V was cut back by 3 bases and J by 0 bases. From germline, CDR1 is MNHNS and CDR2 SASEGT. This CDR3 has 17 amino acids. CDR3 residues: CASSETSGGLSSYEQYF. CDR3 coding DNA: TGTGCCAGCAGTGAGACTAGCGGGGGGCTGAGCTCCTACGAGCAGTACTTC.

Turning to this clone: Other DNA sequences in the sample encode the same CDR3. The rearrangement uses TRBV4-1 and TRBJ1-1; TRBD1 is a possible D gene (5 bases). The CDR3 loop spans 13 amino acids. The V end was cut by 1 base, the J end by 5 bases, with 8 bases between. Germline V gives CDR1 MGHRA, CDR2 YSYEKL. CDR3 residues: CASSQVGRTEAFF. The CDR3 nucleotides are TGCGCCAGCAGCCAAGTGGGGCGGACTGAAGCTTTCTTT.

V usage is TRBV10-3 and J usage is TRBJ2-1; 8 bases map to TRBD2. V trimming: 7 bases; J trimming: 0 bases; junction bases outside the gene matches: 2. There are 14 residues in the CDR3. CDR1 and CDR2 (germline): ENHRY, SYGVKD. This CDR3 reads CAINGTSSYNEQFF. CDR3 bases: TGTGCCATCAACGGGACTAGCTCCTACAATGAGCAGTTCTTC.

Of note for this clone: Other nucleotide sequences in the sample specify the same CDR3. The V gene is TRBV9, the J gene TRBJ1-2; 8 bases line up with TRBD1. Germline V gives CDR1 SGDLS, CDR2 YYNGEE. V trimming: 0 bases; J trimming: 4 bases; junction bases outside the gene matches: 2. The CDR3 is 14 residues long. CDR3: CASSVATGGYGYTF. The CDR3 DNA is TGTGCCAGCAGCGTAGCAACAGGGGGCTATGGCTACACCTTC.

The V and J genes are TRBV5-8 and TRBJ1-5; a possible D gene is TRBD1 (5 bases). CDR1 SGHTS and CDR2 YDEGEE come from the germline V gene. The CDR3 has 15 residues. V was clipped by 2 bases and J by 0 bases, with 9 bases between them. In nucleotides, the CDR3 is TGTGCCAGCAGCTTTTGGGGGGATAGCAATCAGCCCCAGCATTTT. This translates into CASSFWGDSNQPQHF.

A remark on this clone: Other DNA variants within this sample encode the same CDR3. The J gene is TRBJ1-1, the V gene TRBV5-1; 8 nucleotides align to TRBD1. V shed 2 bases, J shed 3 bases, and the junction held 3 bases outside the gene matches. CDR1 SGHRS and CDR2 YFSETQ come from the germline V gene. The length of the CDR3 is 14 residues. This CDR3 is CASSFRGQDTEAFF. As DNA, the CDR3 is TGCGCCAGCAGCTTCAGGGGGCAGGACACTGAAGCTTTCTTT.

The chain employs TRBV10-2 and TRBJ2-7; 11 nucleotides agree with TRBD2. The CDR3 sequence is 17 residues long. Germline values: CDR1 WSHSY, CDR2 SAAADI. With 3 bases clipped from V and 5 bases from J, the junction kept 12 bases outside the gene matches. CDR3 coding DNA: TGCGCCAGCAGTGAATTCGTAGGGACTAGCGGCCAGCACGAGCAGTACTTC. Protein sequence: CASSEFVGTSGQHEQYF.

The CDR3 coding sequence is TGTGCCAGCAGCGTATTGGTTCTAGGACAGGGCACCGGGGAGCTGTTTTTT. Protein sequence: CASSVLVLGQGTGELFF. V and J are TRBV5-6 and TRBJ2-2; 8 bases align to TRBD1. Germline V CDR1 and CDR2: SGHDT, YYEEEE. The CDR3 runs to 17 residues. The trim removed 4 bases at V and 4 bases at J, leaving 12 bases unmatched.

The rearrangement joins TRBV6-5 to TRBJ2-7, with 10 positions matching TRBD1. The junction had 4 bases not matched to a gene; V was cut back by 5 bases and J by 3 bases. Germline loops: CDR1 MNHEY, CDR2 SVGAGI. The CDR3 covers 14 residues. The CDR3 DNA reads as TGTGCCAGCAGTGCGGACAGGGGGAACTACGAGCAGTACTTC. It codes for CASSADRGNYEQYF.

V usage is TRBV12-2 and J usage is TRBJ2-7; the D call TRBD1 from the table was never checked on the DNA. TRBV12-2 is tagged as a pseudogene. The CDR3 loop spans 13 amino acids. DNA for the CDR3: TGTGCAAGTCGAGCCAGACAGGCTGGCGAGCAGTACTTC. Protein product: CASRARQAGEQYF.

The V gene is TRBV10-3, the J gene TRBJ2-1; 9 nucleotides agree with TRBD2. In germline, CDR1 is ENHRY, CDR2 SYGVKD. V lost 2 bases to trimming and J lost 2 bases; unmatched junction nucleotides: 7. The CDR3 runs 17 residues. CDR3 sequence reads: CAISEGLAGIPYNEQFF. The CDR3, as DNA: TGTGCCATCAGTGAGGGGCTAGCGGGAATCCCCTACAATGAGCAGTTCTTC.

This rearrangement joins TRBV11-2 to TRBJ2-5; 10 bases are shared with TRBD1. J lost 2 bases, V lost 4 bases, and 10 bases had no gene match. The germline V gene has CDR1 SGHAT and CDR2 FQNNGV. This CDR3 contains 17 residues. The chain's CDR3 is CASSSTSDRGFQETQYF. CDR3 DNA sequence: TGTGCCAGCAGCTCGACGTCGGACAGGGGGTTTCAAGAGACCCAGTACTTC.